This T cell receptor (beta chain) is drawn from a study of post-analysis software for immune sequencing data. On the study more broadly: Relapsing-remitting, secondary progressive and progressive-relapsing forms made up the multiple sclerosis disease courses. Findings and caveats of the study: Same-batch preparations were strongly co-clustered by F measure. Those with multiple sclerosis, the patient group, showed significantly lower normalized Chao1 diversity than controls. TRBV5-6, TRBV5-1 and TRBV20-1 belonged to a set of roughly 5 TRBV segments that were more frequent in patients than controls.

As regards this clonotype: Antigen unknown.

The CDR3 covers 14 residues. Germline V lookup: CDR1 DFQATT, CDR2 SNEGSKA (reference sequence). V shed 5 bases and J 7 bases; nucleotides not matched to a gene: 11. The library was made from cDNA and included unique molecular identifiers. When about 0.9 to 11 million T cells were used, they gave a few hundred thousand cDNA molecules. TCRdb independently ran MiXCR on the PCR reads; one entry per CDR3 protein. This table holds 350,000 to 450,000 distinct CDR3 sequences, approximately 38% found once. The clonotype originates from a girl aged 2-10 years with multiple sclerosis. The chain links TRBV20-1 to TRBJ1-5, with 7 bases that match TRBD1. Sequencing input: blood. The CDR3 DNA reads as TGCAGTGCTGTGTTGACAGGGAAAGGACAGCCCCAGCATTTT. It translates to CSAVLTGKGQPQHF.